Sequencing of this TCR beta chain was carried out in a study of blood T cell repertoires in COVID-19. V gave up 1 base and J gave up 8 bases, with 11 bases separating them. This CDR3 is built from 13 residues. Germline lookup yields CDR1 SGHAT and CDR2 FQNNGV. Assay used: immunoSEQ multiplex PCR; TCRdb lists only in-frame clones, some missing. The sample has roughly 170,000 clones, more than 85% seen once. This clone was seen only a few times. The sequencing sample was made of peripheral blood. The source is a man aged 40-55 years with active or convalescent COVID-19. V and J are TRBV11-2 and TRBJ1-2; D uncertain. The CDR3 DNA reads TGTGCCAGCAGCTTAGCACGTATCAGAGGCTACACCTTC. Translating gives CASSLARIRGYTF.